This T cell receptor beta chain was documented in a study of blood T cell repertoires in COVID-19. Turning to the study itself: Nucleic acid was either cDNA or gDNA, and it came from T cells, B-cell-depleted T cells, or PBMCs.

Sequenced by immunoSEQ multiplex PCR; TCRdb stores in-frame clones only, minus some. This sample yields 160,000 or so clones, of which around 75% are seen a single time; roughly 13% belongs to the top ten. J lost 0 bases, V lost 5 bases, and 6 bases had no gene match. Germline CDR1 is SGHTA and CDR2 is FQGNSA. The CDR3 has 16 residues. The chain uses TRBV7-2 and TRBJ1-5; 8 bases are shared with TRBD1. Sequencing input: peripheral blood. The receptor was derived from a woman of 80 years or more with acute or convalescent COVID-19. The CDR3: CASSKQGGYSNQPQHF. In nucleotides, the CDR3 is TGTGCCAGCAGCAAACAGGGGGGGTATAGCAATCAGCCCCAGCATTTT.